Here is one T cell receptor beta chain with its context. The specificity of this receptor is unknown. Per-base qualities were not stored, and no clone one base away is much larger. Participants in the prospective study were enrolled through a virtual design, were aged 18 to 89 years, and lived in some 24 United States geographic areas. In the prospective study, participants were assigned to cohorts based on the clinical history participants reported in a screening survey and a study questionnaire. ImmuneRACE Cohort 3 recovered participants were defined by two consecutive negative NP/OP PCR tests, healthcare professional clearance, or symptom resolution. In the prospective study, whole blood, serum and a nasopharyngeal or oropharyngeal swab were collected from each participant by mobile phlebotomists. Participants in the prospective study had the option to provide additional blood draws and questionnaires over a roughly 2-month period. Before DNA extraction, prospective study blood samples were shipped either frozen or at room temperature.

Looking up the germline V gene yields CDR1 MDHEN and CDR2 SYDVKM. Compared with germline, V lacks 5 bases and J lacks 3 bases; bases without a gene match: 15. The CDR3, from cysteine to phenylalanine, totals 17 residues. Left in the record is the CDR3 DNA by itself, 51 bases read in frame from the first base. TCRbeta CDR3 regions were amplified from genomic DNA using the immunoSEQ Assay, a bias-controlled multiplex PCR. The study's own analysis went as follows. The number of nucleated cells in each sample was estimated from the amplification of reference gene primers within the assay. Sequence reads were collapsed and filtered to measure the absolute abundance of every unique TCRbeta CDR3 rearrangement. For each sample, productive Simpson clonality was calculated by taking the square root of Simpson's diversity index across productive rearrangements. What TCRdb holds here is the immuneACCESS table cut down to in-frame rearrangements. Part of the clones is not present; checked against another copy, under half of the missing clones reflect an unresolved V gene, and the others are unexplained. V, J and clone size are taken as reported in that table, and D and trimming were inferred from the DNA itself. The table for this sample lists approximately 300,000 clones; approximately 89% of them were counted only once. Roughly a tenth of the sample belongs to the ten largest clones.

The data derive from a study of blood T cell repertoires in COVID-19 (dated by TCRdb to 2018 to 2021). In the study overall: The collaborator samples originated in the United States, Italy and Spain and spanned the acute and convalescent phases of COVID-19. The prospective study material was composed of cDNA or gDNA derived from T cells, B-cell-depleted T cells, or PBMCs. Where HLA class I and class II types were available, the types were taken from metadata supplied by the sample provider, not from assay-based typing. The dataset comprised deeply sampled blood TCRbeta repertoires from subjects exposed to, actively infected with, or recovered from COVID-19. The repertoires were released in a freely available public database meant as a resource for research on the immune response to SARS-CoV-2. Sample metadata almost always included a de-identified subject ID, COVID-19 status, age in years and sex. Samples came from the ongoing ImmuneRACE study (first 160 participants) plus 1,254 subjects from 6 global collaborators.

What the study reported, not specific to this receptor: The quantity of clinical and demographic metadata differed by source and by participant and was supplied without curation.

The TCR sequence derives from a woman aged 30 to 39 who had recovered from COVID-19. The V and J genes are TRBV28 and TRBJ2-7, and TRBD2 matches 8 of the central bases. Sequencing used PBMCs or T cells enriched from blood (not recorded which). The nucleotide sequence reads as follows: TGTGCCAGCAGTCCCGATAACATAGCGGGGACACACTACGAGCAGTACTTC. This sequence encodes CASSPDNIAGTHYEQYF.